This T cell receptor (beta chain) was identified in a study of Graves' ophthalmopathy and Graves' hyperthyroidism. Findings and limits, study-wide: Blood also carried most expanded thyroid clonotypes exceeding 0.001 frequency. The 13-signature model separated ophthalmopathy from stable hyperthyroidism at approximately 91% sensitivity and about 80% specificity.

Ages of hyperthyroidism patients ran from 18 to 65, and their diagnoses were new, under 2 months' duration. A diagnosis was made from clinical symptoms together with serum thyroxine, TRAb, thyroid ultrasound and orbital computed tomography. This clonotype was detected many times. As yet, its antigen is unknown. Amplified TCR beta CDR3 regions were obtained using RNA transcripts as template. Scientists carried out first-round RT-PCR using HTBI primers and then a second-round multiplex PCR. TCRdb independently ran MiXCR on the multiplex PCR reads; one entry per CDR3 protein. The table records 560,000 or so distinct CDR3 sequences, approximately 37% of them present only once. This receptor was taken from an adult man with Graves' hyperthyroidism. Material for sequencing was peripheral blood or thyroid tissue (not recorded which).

The CDR3 sequence is CASSEKITGDARYF. CDR3 nucleotide sequence: TGCGCCAGCAGCGAAAAGATTACAGGGGACGCCAGGTACTTC. V is TRBV5-1 and J is TRBJ2-7, with TRBD1 matching 7 bases. The CDR3 length is 14 residues. V lost 4 bases to trimming and J lost 12 bases; unmatched junction nucleotides: 16. Germline V gene sequence: CDR1 SGHRS, CDR2 YFSETQ.